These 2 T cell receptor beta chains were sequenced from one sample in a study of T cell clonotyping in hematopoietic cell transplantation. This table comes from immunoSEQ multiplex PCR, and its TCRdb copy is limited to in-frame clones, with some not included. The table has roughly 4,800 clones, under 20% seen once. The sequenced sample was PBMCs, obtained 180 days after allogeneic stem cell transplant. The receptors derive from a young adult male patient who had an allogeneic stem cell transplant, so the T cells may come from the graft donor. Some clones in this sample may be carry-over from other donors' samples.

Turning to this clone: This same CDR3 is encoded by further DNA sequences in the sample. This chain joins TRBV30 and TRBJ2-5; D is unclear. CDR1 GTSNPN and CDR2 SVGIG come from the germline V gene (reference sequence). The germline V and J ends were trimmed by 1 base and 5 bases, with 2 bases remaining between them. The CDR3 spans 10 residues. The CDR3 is CAWSGETQYF. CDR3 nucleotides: TGTGCCTGGAGTGGCGAGACCCAGTACTTC.

CDR3 sequence (DNA): TGTGCCTGGAGTGGTTGGGGGGATGGCTACACCTTC. It yields the protein CAWSGWGDGYTF. This chain links TRBV30 with TRBJ1-2, with D tentatively TRBD1 (5 bases). This CDR3 is built from 12 residues. Looked up from germline, CDR1 is GTSNPN and CDR2 is SVGIG (reference sequence). V was cut by 1 base and J by 6 bases, with 9 bases left in between.